Below are 29 T cell receptor beta chains sequenced from a single sample in a study of shared clonotypes between healthy human individuals. CD45RO-negative CD8 cells positively selected for CCR7 made up the naive population, which excluded terminally differentiated effector memory CD45RA+ cells. Some clones are missing from TCRdb's copy, which holds only in-frame ones; the method was immunoSEQ multiplex PCR. Of some 630,000 clones listed, roughly 96% were seen once; the top ten hold approximately 0.12%. Sequenced: naive CD8+ T cells sorted from blood. The receptors shown here come from a woman in her thirties in good health.

The rearrangement uses TRBV11-2 and TRBJ2-2; D call uncertain. Germline CDR1 is SGHAT and CDR2 is FQNNGV. This CDR3 has 15 residues. Trimming shortened V by 0 bases and J by 2 bases, and 7 bases separated the two germline ends. The DNA of the CDR3 is TGTGCCAGCAGCTTAGAGGGCTACAACACCGGGGAGCTGTTTTTT. The encoded protein is CASSLEGYNTGELFF.

The V call is TRBV15, the J call TRBJ2-2, with 7 bases fitting TRBD1. The CDR3 runs 15 residues. The J segment lost 3 bases and the V segment lost 5 bases, leaving 6 bases of the junction unmatched. CDR1 and CDR2 (germline): LNHNV, YYDKDF (reference sequence). CDR3 protein: CATSVTGFDTGELFF. CDR3 bases: TGTGCCACCAGCGTGACAGGGTTCGACACCGGGGAGCTGTTTTTT.

The rearrangement joins TRBV27 to TRBJ2-1, with TRBD2 matching over 12 bases. From germline, CDR1 is MNHEY and CDR2 SMNVEV (reference sequence). After removal of 6 bases from V and 8 bases from J, the junction contained 5 bases not matched to a gene. The CDR3 is 14 residues long. CDR3 nucleotide sequence: TGTGCCAGCAGGCCTAGCGGGAGGGCCGATGAGCAGTTCTTC. Its protein is CASRPSGRADEQFF.

The chain combines TRBV9 with TRBJ2-3; D may be TRBD1 (6 bases). The germline gives CDR1 SGDLS, CDR2 YYNGEE. Trimming shortened V by 0 bases and J by 4 bases, and 21 bases separated the two germline ends. This CDR3 region has 18 residues. CDR3 protein: CASSVGNRVLGHPDTQYF. In DNA form, the CDR3 reads TGTGCCAGCAGCGTAGGGAACAGGGTATTAGGACACCCAGATACGCAGTATTTT. The whole variable domain, filled in from reference TRBV9 and TRBJ2-3, reads DSGVTQTPKHLITATGQRVTLRCSPRSGDLSVYWYQQSLDQGLQFLIQYYNGEERAKGNILERFSAQQFPDLHSELNLSSLELGDSALYFCASSVGNRVLGHPDTQYFGPGTRLTVL.

The J gene is TRBJ1-1, the V gene TRBV28, with TRBD1 identical over 12 bases. The CDR3 runs to 17 residues. Germline V gene data show CDR1 as MDHEN and CDR2 as SYDVKM. The J segment lost 0 bases and the V segment lost 4 bases, leaving 6 bases of the junction unmatched. CDR3 sequence: CASSWDRGQIMNTEAFF. CDR3 in DNA: TGTGCCAGCAGTTGGGACAGGGGGCAGATCATGAACACTGAAGCTTTCTTT.

J is TRBJ2-3 and V is TRBV5-1, with unresolved D. The CDR3 has 16 amino acids. Per germline, CDR1 SGHRS and CDR2 YFSETQ. V was pared by 4 bases and J by 2 bases, with 17 bases between. The chain's CDR3 is CASSPTGVLSTDTQYF. CDR3 sequence (DNA): TGCGCCAGCAGCCCGACGGGTGTTTTATCCACAGATACGCAGTATTTT.

In regard to this clone: The identical CDR3 is also encoded by other nucleotide sequences in the sample. This sequence joins TRBV6-5 and TRBJ1-1; D uncertain. The V end lost 0 bases, the J end lost 4 bases, and 6 bases lay between the germline ends. The CDR3 is 13 residues long. Germline-derived CDR1 and CDR2 are MNHEY and SVGAGI. This chain's CDR3 is CASSYSGGTEAFF. Written as DNA, the CDR3 is TGTGCCAGCAGTTACTCAGGAGGCACTGAAGCTTTCTTT.

V and J are TRBV9 and TRBJ2-7, with 9 bases fitting TRBD2. CDR3 length equals 15 residues. The J segment lost 6 bases and the V segment lost 0 bases, leaving 7 bases of the junction unmatched. Per germline, CDR1 SGDLS and CDR2 YYNGEE. The CDR3 loop is CASSVEGGLASEQYF. CDR3 DNA: TGTGCCAGCAGCGTAGAGGGGGGACTAGCAAGCGAGCAGTACTTC.

DNA for the CDR3: TGCGCCAGCGGTTCAAACCCGGGACACCATGGGGGCTATGGCTACACCTTC. Translating gives CASGSNPGHHGGYGYTF. V is TRBV10-2 and J is TRBJ1-2; D might be TRBD1 (6 bases). The ends were cut back, 8 bases at V and 4 bases at J, with 26 bases in the middle. The CDR3 is 17 amino acids. CDR1 and CDR2 from the germline V gene are WSHSY and SAAADI.

This chain joins TRBV5-4 and TRBJ2-7, with a weak D call TRBD2 (5 bases). V lost 4 bases, J lost 2 bases, and 16 bases lay in between. Germline loops: CDR1 SGHNT, CDR2 YYREEE (reference sequence). The CDR3 length is 15 residues. The CDR3, as DNA: TGTGCCAGCAGCCCCCGGGCGGGTCCACCCTACGAGCAGTACTTC. Its translation is CASSPRAGPPYEQYF.

The genes are TRBV5-4 and TRBJ2-7, with 13 bases lining up with TRBD2. V shed 4 bases and J 3 bases; nucleotides not matched to a gene: 4. The CDR3 totals 15 residues. CDR1 and CDR2 (germline): SGHNT, YYREEE (reference sequence). DNA of the CDR3: TGTGCCAGCAGCGGCGGGACTAGCGGGAACTACGAGCAGTACTTC. This encodes CASSGGTSGNYEQYF.

Comments on this clone: Its ends do not fully match the called genes, so a read error is possible. The chain employs TRBV5-4 and TRBJ1-2, with a tentative D call TRBD1 (5 bases). This CDR3 has 13 amino acids. From germline, CDR1 is SGHNT and CDR2 YYREEE (reference sequence). The CDR3 sequence: CASSFADSYGYAF. CDR3 coding DNA: TGTGCCAGCAGCTTCGCTGACAGCTATGGCTACGCCTTC.

The CDR3 spells CASSSALSYEQYF. Written as DNA, the CDR3 is TGTGCCAGCAGCTCTGCCTTATCCTACGAGCAGTACTTC. The genes are TRBV7-8 and TRBJ2-7; D is unclear. This CDR3 contains 13 residues. Germline lookup yields CDR1 SGHVS and CDR2 FQNEAQ. The germline V and J ends were trimmed by 4 bases and 1 base, with 8 bases remaining between them.

The DNA for the CDR3 is TGTGCCAGCAGCACCCGACAGTCACACACCTACGAGCAGTACTTC. This translates into CASSTRQSHTYEQYF. The rearrangement uses TRBV7-3 and TRBJ2-7, with TRBD1 as a possible D gene (5 bases). Germline CDR1 SGHTA, CDR2 FQGTGA. Trimming took 5 bases from V and 2 from J, leaving 16 bases between them. The CDR3 length is 15 residues.

This clone was seen only a few times. This chain uses TRBV5-4 with TRBJ1-2, with D possibly matching TRBD1 (6 bases). The ends were cut back, 3 bases at V and 8 bases at J, with 17 bases in the middle. Germline V gene sequence: CDR1 SGHNT, CDR2 YYREEE (reference sequence). This CDR3 region has 14 residues. The CDR3 here is CASSSGHSEGGYTF. As DNA, the CDR3 is TGTGCCAGCAGCTCGGGACATTCAGAGGGGGGCTACACCTTC.

The rearrangement links TRBV5-6 to TRBJ2-3; 8 positions match TRBD1. The junction had 5 bases not matched to a gene; V was cut back by 3 bases and J by 5 bases. Germline CDR1 and CDR2: SGHDT and YYEEEE. The CDR3 is 14 amino acids. The CDR3 region has the DNA TGTGCCAGCAGCTGGACAGGGAGCCAAGATACGCAGTATTTT. Translated: CASSWTGSQDTQYF.

In this sample, this clone turned up once. The gene calls are TRBV29-1 and TRBJ2-1, with a possible D match to TRBD1 (5 bases). There are 11 residues in the CDR3. Trimming stripped 4 bases from V and 9 bases from J, with 10 bases between. CDR1 and CDR2 from the germline V gene are SQVTM and ANQGSEA. CDR3 DNA: TGCAGCGTTGTCAGGGCCGGTGAGCAGTTCTTC. Encoded protein: CSVVRAGEQFF.

This sequence joins TRBV5-4 and TRBJ2-7, with a weak D call TRBD1 (6 bases). The CDR3 length is 15 residues. CDR1 SGHNT and CDR2 YYREEE come from the germline V gene (reference sequence). The V and J ends lost 2 bases and 0 bases respectively, with 12 bases between them. CDR3 sequence: CASSFLGQHSYEQYF. In DNA, the CDR3 is TGTGCCAGCAGCTTCCTTGGACAGCACTCCTACGAGCAGTACTTC.

The gene calls are TRBV11-2 and TRBJ2-3; D gene unclear. Trimming shortened V by 5 bases and J by 6 bases, and 9 bases separated the two germline ends. Germline values: CDR1 SGHAT, CDR2 FQNNGV. The CDR3 length is 12 residues. CDR3 coding DNA: TGTGCCAGCAGCGTCGACAAGGATACGCAGTATTTT. Protein product: CASSVDKDTQYF. The full variable domain, rest sourced from reference TRBV11-2 and TRBJ2-3, is EAGVAQSPRYKIIEKRQSVAFWCNPISGHATLYWYQQILGQGPKLLIQFQNNGVVDDSQLPKDRFSAERLKGVDSTLKIQPAKLEDSAVYLCASSVDKDTQYFGPGTRLTVL.

This sequence joins TRBV6-4 and TRBJ2-7; 11 nucleotides match TRBD2. V lost 10 bases and J lost 0; bases outside the gene matches: 5. The CDR3 contains 14 residues. The germline gives CDR1 MRHNA, CDR2 SNTAGT. CDR3 amino acids: CAIHTSGSSYEQYF. The CDR3 DNA reads TGTGCCATCCATACTAGCGGGAGCTCCTACGAGCAGTACTTC.

The genes are TRBV5-4 and TRBJ2-3; 11 nucleotides line up with TRBD2. With V trimmed by 0 bases and J by 2 bases, 8 bases remained unmatched. This CDR3 has 18 residues. Germline V gene sequence: CDR1 SGHNT, CDR2 YYREEE (reference sequence). CDR3 DNA: TGTGCCAGCAGCTTGGCCTTAGCGGGAGGGTCGATCACAGATACGCAGTATTTT. As protein: CASSLALAGGSITDTQYF.

The chain carries TRBV14 and TRBJ2-2, with a possible D match to TRBD2 (6 bases). The CDR3 covers 15 residues. Deletions cut 4 bases from V and 7 bases from J, with 16 bases between. The germline gives CDR1 SGHDN, CDR2 FVKESK. The DNA of the CDR3 is TGTGCCAGCAGCCCAGGTCGCGGGAAGGTCGGGGAGCTGTTTTTT. This codes for CASSPGRGKVGELFF.

About this clone: Within the sample, other DNA sequences also encode this same CDR3. The chain is built from TRBV9 and TRBJ1-1; D perhaps matches TRBD1 (5 bases). V lost 0 bases and J lost 6, with 6 bases in between. This CDR3 comprises 12 residues. In germline, CDR1 is SGDLS, CDR2 YYNGEE. In nucleotides, the CDR3 is TGTGCCAGCAGCGTAGGGGGGGCTGAAGCTTTCTTT. Translated: CASSVGGAEAFF.

V and J are TRBV11-2 and TRBJ2-7, with TRBD2 as a possible D gene (6 bases). Germline CDR1 SGHAT, CDR2 FQNNGV. The germline V and J ends were trimmed by 3 bases and 2 bases, with 8 bases remaining between them. The CDR3 runs 13 residues. The CDR3 coding sequence is TGTGCCAGCAGCTTTCGGGAGCCCTACGAGCAGTACTTC. This translates into CASSFREPYEQYF.

The V call is TRBV27, the J call TRBJ2-1; 11 nucleotides line up with TRBD2. The germline gives CDR1 MNHEY, CDR2 SMNVEV (reference sequence). The CDR3 sequence is 17 residues long. J gave up 3 bases and V 4 bases, and 8 bases lay outside the gene matches. For the CDR3, the DNA is TGTGCCAGCAGTTCCAACTTACTAGCGGGAGTCTACAATGAGCAGTTCTTC. It yields the protein CASSSNLLAGVYNEQFF.

This chain links TRBV27 with TRBJ2-1; TRBD2 aligns across 10 bases. The CDR3 loop spans 16 amino acids. The ends lost 3 bases at V and 6 bases at J; junction bases unmatched: 8. Germline V gene sequence: CDR1 MNHEY, CDR2 SMNVEV (reference sequence). The CDR3 region has the DNA TGTGCCAGCAGTTTGTTAGCGGGAGGACCCCGCAATGAGCAGTTCTTC. Amino acid sequence: CASSLLAGGPRNEQFF.

The chain combines TRBV18 with TRBJ2-7; TRBD2 aligns across 13 bases. This CDR3 is built from 16 residues. V was pared by 3 bases and J by 5 bases, with 7 bases of the junction left unmatched. Germline CDR1 KGHSH, CDR2 LQKENI. CDR3 amino acids: CASSPRTSGSIDEQYF. CDR3 coding DNA: TGTGCCAGCTCACCCCGGACTAGCGGGAGTATCGACGAGCAGTACTTC.

A remark on this clone: This sample also contains other DNA sequences that code for the same CDR3. The chain uses TRBV5-4 and TRBJ1-1; possibly TRBD1 for D (6 bases). Germline CDR1 is SGHNT and CDR2 is YYREEE (reference sequence). With 4 bases removed from V and 3 bases from J, the gap between germline ends came to 13 bases. This CDR3 is built from 14 residues. The CDR3 nucleotides read TGTGCCAGCAGCCCCGGGGGGGGCGACACTGAAGCTTTCTTT. This sequence encodes CASSPGGGDTEAFF.

The chain is built from TRBV7-2 and TRBJ2-7; 7 positions agree with TRBD2. The CDR3 totals 14 residues. V lost 1 base to trimming and J lost 3 bases; unmatched junction nucleotides: 3. The germline gives CDR1 SGHTA, CDR2 FQGNSA. The CDR3 region has the DNA TGTGCCAGCAGCTTAGGACTAGCCTTCTACGAGCAGTACTTC. Translated, it gives CASSLGLAFYEQYF.